The text below deals with one T cell receptor beta chain. This clonotype was seen a few times. This clone's antigen is unknown. Qualities for individual bases were not recorded, and no much larger clone is one base off. The germline V gene provides CDR1 SGDLS and CDR2 YYNGEE. The CDR3 spans 13 residues, from the cysteine through the phenylalanine. The retained sequence is limited to the CDR3, 39 bases, with the frame set at the first base. V lost 5 bases and J lost 5 bases, and the count of bases not matched to a germline gene is 4. The library relied on multiplex PCR. The sample was run on an Illumina HiSeq 4000. CDR3 regions were amplified by Arm-PCR with iRepertoire HTBI primers to construct TCR beta libraries. Gel purification was performed on PCR products prior to sequencing. Per the source publication's procedure: A total of 62 TRBV and some 15 TRBJ segments were identified across samples and were used for gene usage analysis of CDR3 amino acid clonotypes. COPE and FqMerger were used to merge filtered high-quality paired reads into contigs. BLAST was used to align contigs to IMGT TRBV, TRBD and TRBJ reference genes, and CDR3 was defined according to IMGT. Any clonotype with a frequency above 0.1% was counted as a highly expanded clone. Shannon entropy was used to measure repertoire diversity, and the Gini coefficient was used to measure V-J evenness. A clonotype found in more than one individual was treated as public. In-frame beta chains were kept once TCRdb had trimmed the public reads at Q25 with fastp and called clones with MiXCR. Each record represents a unique CDR3 protein, reported with the most common genes and DNA among its rows. TCRdb, not the original authors, processed these V and J calls. Counted in this sample were 350,000 to 500,000 distinct CDR3 sequences; around 20% of them appeared once. The leading ten clones occupy roughly 13% of the sample.

The source of the sample is a study of regulatory T cells in long-lasting Graves disease listed by TCRdb under 2021. Notes on the research overall: Persistent Graves' disease was defined as persistently positive TSH receptor autoantibodies together with antithyroid drug treatment for over 5 years. Persistent Graves' disease patients were compared with newly diagnosed Graves' disease patients by peripheral blood TCR sequencing and RNA sequencing. The study was registered as a clinical trial and conducted in China. A total of some 35 samples underwent TCR sequencing, from some 13 patients with persistent Graves' disease and 20 patients with newly diagnosed Graves' disease. In the clinical cohort, patients with persistent Graves' disease had used antithyroid drugs for an average of about 10.3 years. Summary of the overall study and its limitations: Persistent patients shared more public clonotypes among themselves (around 3,000) than newly diagnosed patients did (approximately 900). As a limitation, the authors acknowledged that the small sample size may reduce accuracy. Compared with newly diagnosed patients, persistent Graves' disease patients had lower TCR Shannon entropy and fewer highly expanded clones, which suggests clonal expansion. Preferential use of TRBV28, TRBJ1-2 and TRBJ2-5 was observed in persistent disease, whereas TRBV20-1 and TRBJ2-1 were favored in newly diagnosed disease. Because the primary lesion, thyroid tissue, could not be accessed, the study looked at peripheral blood alone. Sequencing and analysis were limited to the TCR beta chain.

The sample's time point label, in plain terms: persistent/refractory GD, antithyroid drugs over 5 years with positive TRAb. RNA was extracted from PBMCs in TRIzol for both TCR sequencing and RNA sequencing. The diagnosis of Graves' disease followed American Thyroid Association guidelines. The patients came from an endocrinology department in Xi'an, China. Each patient gave about 9.1 milliliters of peripheral blood, collected in an EDTA anticoagulant tube. Ficoll Paque Plus density gradient separation was used to isolate PBMCs, and no further T cell sorting was performed. An Agilent 2100 Bioanalyzer and agarose gel were used to check RNA quality, and a NanoDrop 2000 was used to measure RNA concentration.

The sequences come from peripheral blood mononuclear cells (PBMCs), collected when the disease was refractory, from a patient treated with antithyroid drugs. The chain was built from TRBV9 and TRBJ1-1, with 9 central nucleotides matching TRBD1. This sequence originates from a female donor with Graves disease. The sequenced DNA: TGTGCCAGCAGGGGACAGGGAGGAACTGAAGCTTTCTTT. Translated, this is CASRGQGGTEAFF.